Below, 24 T cell receptor beta chains from the same sample are listed, as sequenced in a study of response to subunit inactivated influenza vaccine. TCRdb re-called the RT-PCR reads with MiXCR, one entry per CDR3 protein. In the table there are hundreds of thousands of distinct CDR3 sequences, under 9% of which are singletons. Sequencing used PBMCs from blood, obtained about 23 months after vaccination. All receptors come from a man between 50 and 75 years old who received an inactivated influenza vaccine.

This clonotype came up many times. The chain employs TRBV12-3 or TRBV12-4 and TRBJ2-7, with 7 bases lining up with TRBD1. CDR3 length: 15 residues. V lost 6 bases, J lost 3 bases, and 11 bases stayed unmatched. The CDR3 loop is CASRGDRGGIYEQYF. In DNA, the CDR3 is TGTGCCAGCAGAGGGGACAGAGGAGGCATCTACGAGCAGTACTTC.

This clonotype was detected only a few times. The rearrangement joins TRBV20-1 to TRBJ2-5; D not resolved. The V end lost 6 bases, the J end lost 4 bases, and 15 bases lay between the germline ends. This CDR3 contains 13 residues. CDR1 and CDR2 (germline): DFQATT, SNEGSKA (reference sequence). CDR3 residues: CSAGVGFRETQYF. CDR3 nucleotides: TGCAGTGCCGGTGTCGGGTTTCGAGAGACCCAGTACTTC.

There are many counts of this clonotype. This chain links TRBV5-1 with TRBJ1-2; 7 bases fit TRBD1. J was trimmed by 4 bases and V by 3 bases; bases with no gene match: 9. The CDR3 sequence is 15 residues long. Germline lookup yields CDR1 SGHRS and CDR2 YFSETQ. DNA of the CDR3: TGCGCCAGCAGCTCGGAACGCCCAGGGGGCTATGGCTACACCTTC. It is translated as CASSSERPGGYGYTF.

In this sample, this clonotype turned up many times. V and J are TRBV7-6 and TRBJ1-3; D perhaps matches TRBD1 (6 bases). The ends were cut back, 5 bases at V and 0 bases at J, with 11 bases in the middle. CDR3 size: 15 residues. CDR1 is SGHVS, CDR2 FNYEAQ, per germline. The CDR3 region is CASSPRDISGNTIYF. The CDR3 DNA sequence: TGTGCCAGCAGCCCTCGGGACATCTCTGGAAACACCATATATTTT.

This clonotype showed up many times. The J gene is TRBJ1-2, the V gene TRBV29-1; 7 bases are a match to TRBD1. With V trimmed by 5 bases and J by 4 bases, 13 bases remained unmatched. Germline V lookup: CDR1 SQVTM, CDR2 ANQGSEA. The length of the CDR3 is 15 residues. The CDR3 bases are TGCAGCGTTCGGGACAGTCTAAAAGGCGGCTATGGCTACACCTTC. Translation gives CSVRDSLKGGYGYTF.

This clonotype was counted at least ten times. The chain employs TRBV5-5 and TRBJ1-2; D gene ambiguous. Germline-derived CDR1 and CDR2 are SGHKS and YYEKEE (reference sequence). This CDR3 has 15 residues. Trimming took 1 base from V and 0 from J, leaving 10 bases between them. The CDR3: CASSLSGDSNYGYTF. The CDR3 DNA follows: TGTGCCAGCAGCTTGTCAGGAGATTCTAACTATGGCTACACCTTC.

There are a few counts of this clonotype. The chain carries TRBV6-4 and TRBJ2-1, with 7 bases aligning to TRBD1. The J segment lost 3 bases and the V segment lost 6 bases, leaving 17 bases of the junction unmatched. The germline gives CDR1 MRHNA, CDR2 SNTAGT. The CDR3 runs to 18 residues. CDR3 sequence (DNA): TGTGCCAGCAGCGGGACAGCCGCGGCGGTTGGAGTCTACAATGAGCAGTTCTTC. It yields the protein CASSGTAAAVGVYNEQFF.

This clonotype was counted many times. The chain recombines TRBV5-1 with TRBJ2-5; the D gene is possibly TRBD1 (5 bases). From germline, CDR1 is SGHRS and CDR2 YFSETQ. The CDR3 spans 13 residues. The V and J ends lost 0 bases and 5 bases respectively, with 8 bases between them. The CDR3 reads CASSLEGRETQYF. DNA for the CDR3: TGCGCCAGCAGCTTGGAGGGGCGGGAGACCCAGTACTTC.

This clonotype was counted only a few times. The CDR3 sequence: CATGRVNYGYTF. Here the CDR3 DNA reads TGTGCCACGGGGCGGGTTAACTATGGCTACACCTTC. The chain combines TRBV6-1 with TRBJ1-2; tentatively, D is TRBD1 (5 bases). This CDR3 spans 12 amino acids. V dropped 10 bases and J dropped 1 base, with 10 bases sitting between them. Germline V gives CDR1 MNHNS, CDR2 SASEGT.

The chain carries TRBV12-3 or TRBV12-4 and TRBJ2-1; D is undetermined. There are 13 residues in the CDR3. The ends were cut back, 3 bases at V and 9 bases at J, with 12 bases in the middle. The CDR3: CASSFLRPSEQFF. CDR3 nucleotide sequence: TGTGCCAGCAGTTTTTTAAGGCCGAGTGAGCAGTTCTTC.

This clonotype was observed a handful of times. J is TRBJ2-2 and V is TRBV12-3 or TRBV12-4; D is uncertain. Trimming left V 3 bases short and J 0 bases short, with 17 bases between. The CDR3 runs to 18 residues. CDR3: CASSFLPGRKANTGELFF. Written as DNA, the CDR3 is TGTGCCAGCAGTTTCCTGCCAGGCAGAAAAGCGAACACCGGGGAGCTGTTTTTT.

This clonotype was observed many times. The chain joins TRBV19 to TRBJ2-4; D gene ambiguous. CDR3 length: 13 amino acids. Germline V CDR1 and CDR2: LNHDA, SQIVND (reference sequence). V was pared by 6 bases and J by 7 bases, with 13 bases between. This CDR3 reads CASSTTHGNIQYF. CDR3 sequence (DNA): TGTGCCAGTAGCACGACCCATGGGAACATTCAGTACTTC.

This clonotype was found many times. The genes are TRBV12-3 or TRBV12-4 and TRBJ2-1, with a possible D match to TRBD1 (5 bases). The length of the CDR3 is 11 residues. V was pared by 5 bases and J by 9 bases, with 8 bases between. The CDR3 DNA reads TGTGCCAGCAGTCGTCAGGGTGAGCAGTTCTTC. Amino acid sequence: CASSRQGEQFF.

This clonotype was picked up a small number of times. The V call is TRBV25-1, the J call TRBJ2-1, with no clear D. The CDR3 is 17 amino acids. V gave up 2 bases and J gave up 1 base, with 15 bases separating them. Germline V gene data show CDR1 as MGHDK and CDR2 as SYGVNS. CDR3 in amino acids: CASSEGVSFGSYNEQFF. The CDR3 region has the DNA TGTGCCAGCAGTGAAGGGGTCAGCTTTGGGTCCTACAATGAGCAGTTCTTC.

About this clonotype itself: This clone may be a read error of a much larger clone one base away. The chain links TRBV5-5 to TRBJ2-1; the D gene could be TRBD1 or TRBD2 (6 bases each). Trimming took off 4 bases at V and 7 bases at J, with 15 bases between the two ends. Per the germline V gene, CDR1 is SGHKS and CDR2 is YYEKEE (reference sequence). The CDR3 contains 14 residues. In DNA form, the CDR3 reads TGTGCCAGCAGCACCGGGAGAGGGGGGAATGAGCAGTTCTTC. Amino acids: CASSTGRGGNEQFF.

This clonotype has more than one count but fewer than ten. The chain employs TRBV7-8 and TRBJ1-6; TRBD1 matches 9 bases. This CDR3 has 14 amino acids. Per the germline V gene, CDR1 is SGHVS and CDR2 is FQNEAQ. Unmatched junction bases numbered 6, after V lost 6 bases and J lost 9 bases. CDR3 sequence: CASREGQGISPLHF. The CDR3 DNA follows: TGTGCCAGCAGGGAGGGACAGGGAATTTCACCCCTCCACTTT.

This clonotype occurred many times. The chain recombines TRBV7-2 with TRBJ2-3, with 9 positions matching TRBD2. Losses at the gene ends were 2 bases for V and 1 base for J; bases not matched to a gene: 4. Germline assignment: CDR1 SGHTA and CDR2 FQGNSA. The CDR3 length is 16 residues. CDR3 sequence (DNA): TGTGCCAGCAGCTTACCTAGGACTAGCGGCACAGATACGCAGTATTTT. Its protein is CASSLPRTSGTDTQYF.

There are many counts of this clonotype. This chain links TRBV6-6 with TRBJ2-3; 7 bases match TRBD1. The J segment lost 4 bases and the V segment lost 6 bases, leaving 1 base of the junction unmatched. The CDR3 runs 12 residues. Per the germline V gene, CDR1 is MNHNY and CDR2 is SVGAGI (reference sequence). As DNA, the CDR3 is TGTGCCAGCAGGCAGGGGGCAGATACGCAGTATTTT. Its translation is CASRQGADTQYF.

The table lists this clonotype with a few counts. The chain recombines TRBV3-1 with TRBJ2-7, with no clear D. CDR3 length equals 15 residues. Trimming shortened V by 1 base and J by 4 bases, and 14 bases separated the two germline ends. Germline CDR1 LGHDT, CDR2 YNNKEL (reference sequence). The CDR3 sequence is CASSQVMGFLYEQYF. The CDR3 DNA reads TGTGCCAGCAGCCAAGTAATGGGTTTTCTGTACGAGCAGTACTTC.

There are many counts of this clonotype. This sequence joins TRBV3-1 and TRBJ2-5, with 9 bases aligning to TRBD2. V trimming: 1 base; J trimming: 2 bases; junction bases outside the gene matches: 5. This CDR3 region has 16 residues. Germline V gene data show CDR1 as LGHDT and CDR2 as YNNKEL (reference sequence). The CDR3 coding sequence is TGTGCCAGCAGCCAAGCAAGCGGGGGGCCACAAGAGACCCAGTACTTC. Its protein is CASSQASGGPQETQYF.

The J gene is TRBJ2-5, the V gene TRBV27; D is unresolved. Germline V gene lookup returns CDR1 MNHEY and CDR2 SMNVEV (reference sequence). V gave up 3 bases and J gave up 0 bases, with 8 bases separating them. CDR3 length equals 14 residues. CDR3 sequence (DNA): TGTGCCAGCAGTTTTGTAGCAGACCAAGAGACCCAGTACTTC. Translation: CASSFVADQETQYF.

In its sample, this clonotype was seen many times. J is TRBJ2-1 and V is TRBV9; D uncertain. Germline V gene sequence: CDR1 SGDLS, CDR2 YYNGEE. V was shortened by 5 bases and J by 5 bases, with 5 bases between the two germline ends. CDR3 size: 11 residues. The CDR3 loop is CASSGNNEQFF. The CDR3 nucleotides read TGTGCCAGCAGTGGAAACAATGAGCAGTTCTTC.

This chain links TRBV29-1 with TRBJ2-1, with D perhaps TRBD2 (5 bases). The CDR3 runs 14 residues. Trimming took 7 bases from V and 0 from J, leaving 13 bases between them. In germline, CDR1 is SQVTM, CDR2 ANQGSEA. The CDR3 is CSARGLNSYNEQFF. DNA of the CDR3: TGCAGCGCAAGAGGGCTGAACTCCTACAATGAGCAGTTCTTC.

The rearrangement uses TRBV5-3 and TRBJ2-1; D unclear. TRBV5-3 falls under the ORF class, with uncertain function. This CDR3 is built from 8 residues. Here the CDR3 reads CVKKTRFF. CDR3 coding DNA: TGTGTCAAAAAAACGCGCTTCTTC.